The TCR beta chain under discussion was sequenced for a study of T cell changes during pregnancy in multiple sclerosis. The J segment lost 0 bases and the V segment lost 7 bases, leaving 12 bases of the junction unmatched. Germline loops: CDR1 MRHNA, CDR2 SNTAGT. The CDR3 sequence is 18 residues long. Produced via immunoSEQ multiplex PCR; TCRdb's table is partial and in-frame only. Counted here are fewer than 150,000 clones, 96% occurring once; the ten biggest clones make up 0.44%. Sample: peripheral blood, taken after pregnancy. This sequence joins TRBV6-4 and TRBJ2-3; 11 bases align to TRBD2. This clonotype originated in a female donor with multiple sclerosis, enrolled in a pregnancy study. The CDR3 is CASIRLAGHRSSTDTQYF. As DNA, the CDR3 is TGTGCCAGCATTCGACTAGCGGGGCATCGATCTAGCACAGATACGCAGTATTTT.